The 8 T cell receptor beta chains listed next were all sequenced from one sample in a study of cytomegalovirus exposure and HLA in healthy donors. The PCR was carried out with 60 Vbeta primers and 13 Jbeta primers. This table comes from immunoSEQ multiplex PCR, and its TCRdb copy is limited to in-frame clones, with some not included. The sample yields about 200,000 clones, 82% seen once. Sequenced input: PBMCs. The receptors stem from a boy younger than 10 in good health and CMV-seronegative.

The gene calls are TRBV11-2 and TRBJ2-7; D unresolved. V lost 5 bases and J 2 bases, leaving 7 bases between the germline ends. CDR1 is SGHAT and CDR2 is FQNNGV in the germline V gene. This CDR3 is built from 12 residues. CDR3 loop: CASSQVTYEQYF. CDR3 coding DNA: TGTGCCAGCAGCCAGGTGACCTACGAGCAGTACTTC.

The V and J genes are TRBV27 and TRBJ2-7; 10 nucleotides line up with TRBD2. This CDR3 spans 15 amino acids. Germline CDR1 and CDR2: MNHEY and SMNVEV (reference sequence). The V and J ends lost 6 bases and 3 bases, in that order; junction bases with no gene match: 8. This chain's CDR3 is CASSLAGGPRYEQYF. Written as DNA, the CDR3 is TGTGCCAGCAGCTTAGCGGGGGGACCGCGCTACGAGCAGTACTTC.

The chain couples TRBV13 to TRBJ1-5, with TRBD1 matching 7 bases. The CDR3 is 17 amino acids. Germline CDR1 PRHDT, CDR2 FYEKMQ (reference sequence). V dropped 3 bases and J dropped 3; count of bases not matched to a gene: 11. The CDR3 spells CASSLGLVGQNNQPQHF. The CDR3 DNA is TGTGCCAGCAGCTTGGGGTTGGTGGGACAGAACAATCAGCCCCAGCATTTT.

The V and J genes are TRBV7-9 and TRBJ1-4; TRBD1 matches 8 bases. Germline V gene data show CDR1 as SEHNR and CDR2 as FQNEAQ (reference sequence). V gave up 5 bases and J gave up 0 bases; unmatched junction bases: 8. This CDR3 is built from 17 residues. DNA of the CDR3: TGTGCCAGCAGCGTACAGGGGGTCCCTGCAACTAATGAAAAACTGTTTTTT. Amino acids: CASSVQGVPATNEKLFF.

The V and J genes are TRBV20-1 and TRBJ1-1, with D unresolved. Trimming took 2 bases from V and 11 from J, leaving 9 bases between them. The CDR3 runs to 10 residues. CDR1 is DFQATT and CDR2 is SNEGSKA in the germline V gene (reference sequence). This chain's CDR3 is CSARYHEAFF. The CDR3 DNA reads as TGCAGTGCTAGATACCACGAGGCTTTCTTT.

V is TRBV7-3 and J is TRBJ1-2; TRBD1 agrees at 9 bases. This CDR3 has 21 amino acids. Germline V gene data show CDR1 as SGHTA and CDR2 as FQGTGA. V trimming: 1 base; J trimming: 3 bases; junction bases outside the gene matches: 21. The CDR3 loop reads CASSLSLYSGQGGERYYGYTF. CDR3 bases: TGTGCCAGCAGCTTAAGTTTATATTCGGGACAGGGAGGGGAAAGGTACTATGGCTACACCTTC.

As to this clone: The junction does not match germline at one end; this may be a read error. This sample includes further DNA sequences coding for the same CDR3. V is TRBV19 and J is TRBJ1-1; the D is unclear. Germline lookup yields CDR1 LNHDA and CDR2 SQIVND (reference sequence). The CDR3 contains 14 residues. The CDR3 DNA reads TGTGCCAGTAGTATAGATCTAGAAAACACTGAGGCTTTCTTT. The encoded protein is CASSIDLENTEAFF.

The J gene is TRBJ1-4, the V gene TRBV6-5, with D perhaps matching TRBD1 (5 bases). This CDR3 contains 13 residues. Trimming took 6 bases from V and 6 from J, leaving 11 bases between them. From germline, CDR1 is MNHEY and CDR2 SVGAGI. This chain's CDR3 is CASSPSGDEKLFF. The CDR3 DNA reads TGTGCCAGCAGCCCTTCGGGGGATGAAAAACTGTTTTTT.